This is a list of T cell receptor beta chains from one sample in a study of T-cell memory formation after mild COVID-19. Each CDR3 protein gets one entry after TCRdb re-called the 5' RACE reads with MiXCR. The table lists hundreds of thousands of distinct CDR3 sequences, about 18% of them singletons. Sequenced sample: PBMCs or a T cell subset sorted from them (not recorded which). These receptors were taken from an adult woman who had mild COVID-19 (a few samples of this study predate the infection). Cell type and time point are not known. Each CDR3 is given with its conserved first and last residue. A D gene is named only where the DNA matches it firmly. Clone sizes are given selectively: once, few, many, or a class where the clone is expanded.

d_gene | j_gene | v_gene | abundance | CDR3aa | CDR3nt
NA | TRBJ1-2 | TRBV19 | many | CASSARGPPYGYTF | TGTGCCAGTAGTGCAAGAGGGCCCCCCTATGGCTACACCTTC
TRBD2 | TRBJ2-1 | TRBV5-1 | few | CASSYLAGGPGEQFF | TGCGCCAGCAGCTACCTAGCGGGGGGGCCCGGGGAGCAGTTCTTC
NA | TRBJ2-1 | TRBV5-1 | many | CASSLVVSNEQFF | TGCGCCAGCAGCTTGGTAGTCTCCAATGAGCAGTTCTTC
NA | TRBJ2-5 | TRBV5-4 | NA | CASSSDWLQETQYF | TGTGCCAGCAGCTCGGACTGGCTACAAGAGACCCAGTACTTC
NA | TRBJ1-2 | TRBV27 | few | CATRGGYGYTF | TGTGCCACGAGGGGGGGGTATGGCTACACCTTC
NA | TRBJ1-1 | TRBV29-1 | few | CSGGPFWDTEAFF | TGCAGCGGCGGTCCTTTTTGGGACACTGAAGCTTTCTTT
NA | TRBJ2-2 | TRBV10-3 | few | CAISESGLNTGELFF | TGTGCCATCAGTGAGTCGGGACTGAACACCGGGGAGCTGTTTTTT
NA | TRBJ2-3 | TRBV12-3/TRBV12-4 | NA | CASSLTGRTDTQYF | TGTGCCAGCAGTTTGACGGGACGCACAGATACGCAGTATTTT
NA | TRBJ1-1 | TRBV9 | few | CASSVGERWNTEAFF | TGTGCCAGCAGCGTAGGAGAGAGATGGAACACTGAAGCTTTCTTT
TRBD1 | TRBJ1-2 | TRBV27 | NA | CASSDPRDRGGYTF | TGTGCCAGCAGTGACCCCCGGGACAGAGGTGGCTACACCTTC
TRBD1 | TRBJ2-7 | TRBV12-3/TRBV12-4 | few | CASRKSGRGRPTYEQYF | TGTGCCAGCAGGAAAAGTGGTAGGGGGCGACCTACCTACGAGCAGTACTTC
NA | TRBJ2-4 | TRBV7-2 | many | CASSSQAGLAKNIQYF | TGTGCCAGCAGCTCCCAGGCGGGGTTAGCCAAAAACATTCAGTACTTC
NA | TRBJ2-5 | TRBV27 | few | CASSLWGLQAETQYF | TGTGCCAGCAGCCTGTGGGGACTTCAGGCGGAGACCCAGTACTTC
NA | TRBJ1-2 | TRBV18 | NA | CASSPNRNDGYTF | TGTGCCAGCTCACCGAACAGAAATGATGGCTACACCTTC
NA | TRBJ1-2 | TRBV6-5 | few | CASSYITARGYGYTF | TGTGCCAGCAGTTACATAACAGCACGTGGGTATGGCTACACCTTC
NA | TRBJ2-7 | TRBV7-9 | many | CASSFLAHEQYF | TGTGCCAGCAGCTTCTTGGCCCACGAGCAGTACTTC
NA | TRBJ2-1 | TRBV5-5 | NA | CASSLDSFGGGGEQFF | TGTGCCAGCAGCCTAGATTCGTTTGGAGGTGGCGGTGAGCAGTTCTTC
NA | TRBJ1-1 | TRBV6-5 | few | CAVLAGMGRNTEAFF | TGTGCCGTCCTAGCCGGGATGGGTAGAAACACTGAAGCTTTCTTT
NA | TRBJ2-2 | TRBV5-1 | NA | CASSFRVPNTGELFF | TGCGCCAGCAGCTTCAGGGTCCCGAACACCGGGGAGCTGTTTTTT
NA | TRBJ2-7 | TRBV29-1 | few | CSAKTGSYEQYF | TGCAGCGCTAAGACGGGATCCTACGAGCAGTACTTC
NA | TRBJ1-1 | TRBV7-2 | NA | CASRTTGMVGNTEAFF | TGTGCCAGCAGGACCACAGGGATGGTTGGGAACACTGAAGCTTTCTTT
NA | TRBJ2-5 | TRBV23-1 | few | CASSQSSARGETQYF | TGCGCCAGCAGTCAATCCTCGGCCAGGGGAGAGACCCAGTACTTC
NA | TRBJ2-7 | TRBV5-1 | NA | CASSSRGGLDSYEQYF | TGCGCCAGCAGCTCTCGTGGGGGCCTGGATTCCTACGAGCAGTACTTC
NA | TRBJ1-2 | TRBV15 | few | CATSRDRGSTGYTF | TGTGCCACCAGCAGAGATCGAGGGAGTACGGGCTACACCTTC
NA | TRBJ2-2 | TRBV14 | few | CASSPLSTDGELFF | TGTGCCAGCAGCCCTCTCTCAACCGACGGGGAGCTGTTTTTT
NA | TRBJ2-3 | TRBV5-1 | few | CASSLFEYSTDTQYF | TGCGCCAGCAGCTTGTTCGAGTATTCCACAGATACGCAGTATTTT
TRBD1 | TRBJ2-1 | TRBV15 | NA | CATSSGTGNEQFF | TGTGCCACCAGCAGCGGGACAGGGAATGAGCAGTTCTTC
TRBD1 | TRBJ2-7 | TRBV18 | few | CASSLGQGATYEQYF | TGTGCCAGCTCACTGGGACAGGGGGCAACCTACGAGCAGTACTTC
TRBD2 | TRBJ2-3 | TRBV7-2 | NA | CASSFLGRSSGVDTQYF | TGTGCCAGCAGTTTCCTCGGGAGGAGTAGCGGGGTAGATACGCAGTATTTT
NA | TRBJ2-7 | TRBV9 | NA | CATRVESTEQYF | TGTGCCACCCGCGTCGAGTCGACCGAGCAGTACTTC
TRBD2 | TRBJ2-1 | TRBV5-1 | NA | CASRSAGGGNNEQFF | TGCGCCAGCAGATCCGCCGGGGGGGGTAACAATGAGCAGTTCTTC
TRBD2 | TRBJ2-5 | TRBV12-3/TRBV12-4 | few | CASKRATSGGETQYF | TGTGCCAGCAAAAGGGCGACTAGCGGGGGAGAGACCCAGTACTTC
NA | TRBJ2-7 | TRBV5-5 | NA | CASSLVAGITYEQYF | TGTGCCAGCAGCTTGGTGGCGGGGATCACCTACGAGCAGTACTTC
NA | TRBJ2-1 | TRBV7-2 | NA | CASSSLGGSGYNEQFF | TGTGCCAGCAGCTCCCTAGGCGGTAGCGGATACAATGAGCAGTTCTTC